The rows below give T cell receptor beta chains drawn from one sample of a study of CD4 T cells in relation to SARS-CoV-2 and coronaviruses. Their specific antigens are unknown. Sequencing used immunoSEQ multiplex PCR; TCRdb keeps in-frame clones, though not all of them. This sample has 15,000 to 25,000 clones; 77% occur once, and the top ten carry around a quarter. Source material: CD4+ T cells from PBMCs, cultured in vitro. These receptors were taken from a human donor in good health. CDR3s include the opening cysteine and the closing phenylalanine or tryptophan. A D gene is named only where the DNA matches it firmly. Clone size is not always given. Where it is, it says once, few, many or a class for expanded clones.

J gene,V gene,clone size,D gene,CDR3 DNA,CDR3 protein
TRBJ1-1,TRBV19,NA,TRBD1,TGTGCCAGTATGGTGGACAGGGAAGGCCCTGAAGCTTTCTTT,CASMVDREGPEAFF
TRBJ2-3,TRBV2,NA,NA,TGTGCCAGCAGTAGAGGACAGAATGGGCCAGATACGCAGTATTTT,CASSRGQNGPDTQYF
TRBJ1-6,TRBV9,NA,NA,TGTGCCAGCAGCGTAGGGACAGAAAATTCACCCCTCCACTTT,CASSVGTENSPLHF
TRBJ1-5,TRBV30,NA,TRBD1,TGTGCCTGGAGTGTAGACCCCACAGGGGCTCAGCCCCAGCATTTT,CAWSVDPTGAQPQHF
TRBJ2-3,TRBV7-2,NA,TRBD2,TGTGCCAGCAAACTAGCGGGCACAGATACGCAGTATTTT,CASKLAGTDTQYF
TRBJ2-5,TRBV5-1,NA,TRBD2,TGCGCCAGCAGCAACCCTAGCGGGGGGGAAGAGACCCAGTACTTC,CASSNPSGGEETQYF
TRBJ2-5,TRBV7-9,once,NA,TGTGCCAGCAGCGTAGGGGGGGCGACCCAGTACTTC,CASSVGGATQYF
TRBJ2-3,TRBV2,NA,NA,TGTGCCAGTCGCCTAGGGACCGCCCGTAGCACAGATACGCAGTATTTT,CASRLGTARSTDTQYF
TRBJ2-5,TRBV3-1/TRBV3-2,NA,NA,TGTGCCAGCAGTGTTGGGACAAAAGAGACCCAGTACTTC,CASSVGTKETQYF
TRBJ2-2,TRBV2,NA,NA,TGTGCCAGCAGGACTAGAGGCACCGGGGAGCTGTTTTTT,CASRTRGTGELFF
TRBJ2-2,TRBV7-8,NA,NA,TGTGCCAGCAGCCGAGGTGGCAGTTCGAACACCGGGGAGCTGTTTTTT,CASSRGGSSNTGELFF
TRBJ1-5,TRBV19,NA,NA,TGTGCCAGCTCCCCTGGGGGACAGCCCCAGCATTTT,CASSPGGQPQHF
TRBJ1-2,TRBV6-2/TRBV6-3,NA,NA,TGTGCCAGCAGCCTCATGGGGGAATCTGGCTATGGCTACACCTTC,CASSLMGESGYGYTF
TRBJ2-3,TRBV20-1,NA,NA,TGCAGTGCAGAGGTCGGGGATACGCAGTATTTT,CSAEVGDTQYF
TRBJ2-4,TRBV9,NA,NA,TGTGCCAGCAGCGTAGCTGGGGCTGGGGGCATTCAGTACTTC,CASSVAGAGGIQYF
TRBJ2-1,TRBV2,NA,TRBD2,TGTGCCAGCAGTTCCGTAGCGGGGAGCTCCTACAATGAGCAGTTCTTC,CASSSVAGSSYNEQFF
TRBJ2-1,TRBV7-6,few,NA,TGTGCCAGCAGCTTAAGACTAGGACCCTACAATGAGCAGTTCTTC,CASSLRLGPYNEQFF
TRBJ1-2,TRBV28,NA,NA,TGTGCCAGCAGTTTTGAGTGGTGGGCTGGCTACACCTTC,CASSFEWWAGYTF
TRBJ2-2,TRBV19,NA,NA,TGTGCCAGTAGTACCCTGTGGGGTGGCACCGGGGAGCTGTTTTTT,CASSTLWGGTGELFF
TRBJ2-5,TRBV7-2,NA,TRBD2,TGTGCCAGCAGCTTAGGGGCTAGCGGGGAGACCCAGTACTTC,CASSLGASGETQYF
TRBJ2-5,TRBV19,NA,TRBD2,TGTGCCAGTAGTCAGAGACGGGAGGGCCCACGGGAGACCCAGTACTTC,CASSQRREGPRETQYF
TRBJ2-1,TRBV4-1,NA,TRBD1,TGCGCCAGCAGCCCGGGACAGAGATCTGACAATGAGCAGTTCTTC,CASSPGQRSDNEQFF
TRBJ2-3,TRBV4-3,NA,NA,TGCGCCAGCAGCCAAGATGGGTGGCCAGATACGCAGTATTTT,CASSQDGWPDTQYF
TRBJ2-3,TRBV6-5,NA,NA,TGTGCCAGCAGCCCAGGAGTCAGTAGCACAGATACGCAGTATTTT,CASSPGVSSTDTQYF
TRBJ2-7,TRBV19,NA,TRBD2,TGTGCCAGTAGCCCCCTCCTCACTAGCGGGTACGAGCAGTACTTC,CASSPLLTSGYEQYF
TRBJ1-1,TRBV6-5,NA,NA,TGTGCCAGCCCCCGGACAGTAAGGGACACTGAAGCTTTCTTT,CASPRTVRDTEAFF
TRBJ2-3,TRBV4-1,NA,TRBD1,TGCGCCAGCAGGGACCCGGGACAGGGGGGAGATACGCAGTATTTT,CASRDPGQGGDTQYF
TRBJ2-2,TRBV6-5,once,NA,TGTGCCAGCAGTCGAAGACAGGACACCGGGGAGCTGTTTTTT,CASSRRQDTGELFF
TRBJ2-3,TRBV24-1,NA,TRBD1,TGTGCCACCAGTGATTCGGGACAGGGATCAGATACGCAGTATTTT,CATSDSGQGSDTQYF
TRBJ1-6,TRBV4-1,few,NA,TGCGCCAGCAGCCAAGACGGGGGTATTTGGTCACCCCTCCACTTT,CASSQDGGIWSPLHF
TRBJ1-2,TRBV3-1/TRBV3-2,NA,TRBD1,TGTGCCAGCAGCCAAGATGGTGTTGGACAGGGGAATGGCTACACCTTC,CASSQDGVGQGNGYTF
TRBJ2-1,TRBV9,NA,TRBD2,TGTGCCAGCAGCGCCGATAGCGGGGTGAGGCAGTTCTTC,CASSADSGVRQFF
TRBJ1-1,TRBV28,NA,TRBD1,TGTGCCAGCAGTCTCCCGCAGGGGGCTGGGACTGAAGCTTTCTTT,CASSLPQGAGTEAFF
TRBJ2-1,TRBV6-1,NA,NA,TGTGCCAGCAGTGAAGATTGGGGCGGTCGAAATGAGCAGTTCTTC,CASSEDWGGRNEQFF
TRBJ1-5,TRBV30,once,TRBD1,TGTGCCTGGAGTGTACAAGGACAGGGGAATCAGCCCCAGCATTTT,CAWSVQGQGNQPQHF
TRBJ2-5,TRBV7-8,NA,NA,TGTGCCAGCAGCTCAAACGGATTAAAAGAGACCCAGTACTTC,CASSSNGLKETQYF
TRBJ1-2,TRBV29-1,once,TRBD1,TGCAGCGTTTCTGGGGACAGGGGGGTATCCTATGGCTACACCTTC,CSVSGDRGVSYGYTF
TRBJ2-7,TRBV2,NA,TRBD2,TGTGCCAGCAGTGAAAGGATAGCGGGAGAAGGAAGAGACTGGTACTTC,CASSERIAGEGRDWYF
TRBJ1-4,TRBV6-5,NA,NA,TGTGCCAGCACCCCCGGGGTTGGGGCCGATGAAAAACTGTTTTTT,CASTPGVGADEKLFF
TRBJ2-1,TRBV19,NA,NA,TGTGCCAGTAGTCCCCAAGCGGCTAGCTCCTACAATGAGCAGTTCTTC,CASSPQAASSYNEQFF
TRBJ2-7,TRBV9,NA,NA,TGTGCCAGCAGCGTAGGGGGGCGAGAGCAGTACTTC,CASSVGGREQYF
TRBJ1-1,TRBV4-3,NA,NA,TGCGCCAGCAGCCAAGGGTTGCAGGAGGTGGGGAACACTGAAGCTTTCTTT,CASSQGLQEVGNTEAFF
TRBJ1-6,TRBV7-2,NA,NA,TGTGCCAGCAGCTTAGTGACAGGAGGAGGGAATTCACCCCTCCACTTT,CASSLVTGGGNSPLHF
TRBJ1-2,TRBV7-2,large,NA,TGTGCCAGCAGCTTAGCAGGGGGGTATAACTATGGCTACACCTTC,CASSLAGGYNYGYTF
TRBJ1-3,TRBV6-6,NA,NA,TGTGCCAGCAGTCCAAACCCGGGACACATCCCGGCGGGGTCTGGAAACACCATATATTTT,CASSPNPGHIPAGSGNTIYF
TRBJ1-1,TRBV6-2/TRBV6-3,NA,NA,TGTGCCAGCAGTTACTCGAATAGGGCTCCTGAAGCTTTCTTT,CASSYSNRAPEAFF
TRBJ2-7,TRBV19,NA,NA,TGTGCCAGTAGTATTTCGGGGGACGGCCTCTACGAGCAGTACTTC,CASSISGDGLYEQYF
TRBJ2-3,TRBV27,NA,NA,TGTGCCAGCAGTTTATGGACCACTTCCGATACGCAGTATTTT,CASSLWTTSDTQYF
TRBJ2-7,TRBV7-9,few,NA,TGTGCCAGCAGCTTAGGGGACAACATCTACGAGCAGTACTTC,CASSLGDNIYEQYF
TRBJ2-3,TRBV5-8,NA,TRBD2,TGTGCCAGCCCGGCGGGAGGGGGGCCGGGCACAGATACGCAGTATTTT,CASPAGGGPGTDTQYF
TRBJ2-2,TRBV7-7,once,NA,TGTGCTAGCAGCTTAGATTGGGGTACCGGGGAGCTGTTTTTT,CASSLDWGTGELFF
TRBJ2-5,TRBV6-5,NA,NA,TGTGCCAGCAAAAACCAACTAGTAATAGGAGAGACCCAGTACTTC,CASKNQLVIGETQYF
TRBJ1-6,TRBV19,few,NA,TGTGCCAGCGGAAGCTCCTATAATTCACCCCTCCACTTT,CASGSSYNSPLHF
TRBJ2-7,TRBV18,NA,TRBD1,TGTGCCAGCTCCCGGGACAGGGGGCAGGCGGGAGGTTTGCGGCAGTACTTC,CASSRDRGQAGGLRQYF